The sequence of this TCR beta chain was determined in a study of human versus mouse CDR3 diversity and MHC coevolution. V gave up 10 bases and J gave up 4 bases; unmatched junction bases: 8. The CDR3 spans 13 residues. Germline V gives CDR1 MDHEN, CDR2 SYDVKM. Libraries were prepared by immunoSEQ multiplex PCR; TCRdb keeps only in-frame clonotypes and omits some of them. The sample carries fewer than 100,000 clones, roughly 93% recorded once. This rearrangement joins TRBV28 to TRBJ2-7, with 9 bases that match TRBD1. The clonotype was recovered from a person between 25 and 75 years old in good health. Sequenced input: naive CD4+ T cells from blood. Noted subset: CD45RO-negative CD62L-positive naive CD4 T cells. The CDR3 spells CAIQTGGKYEQYF. Written as DNA, the CDR3 is TGTGCCATCCAGACAGGGGGGAAATACGAGCAGTACTTC.